Given below is one TCR beta chain in context. Its antigen remains unidentified. The sample is drawn from a study of T cells in localized non-small cell lung cancer. General study results and limits: The greatest T cell clonality was found in uninvolved adjacent lung (higher than in tumor). Heterogeneity remains possible because sequencing was limited to only one tumor region.

CDR1 and CDR2 (germline): SEHNR, FQNEAQ (reference sequence). The CDR3 runs 15 residues. Trimming cost V 4 bases and J 2 bases, with 14 bases left between them. Produced via immunoSEQ multiplex PCR; TCRdb's table is partial and in-frame only. The sample lists fewer than 100,000 clones, roughly 86% seen once, with 15% in the top ten. The TCR was taken from a man aged 40 to 70 with stage I squamous cell lung carcinoma. The input for sequencing was peripheral blood, taken before any cancer treatment. The J gene is TRBJ1-1, the V gene TRBV7-9, with TRBD1 as a possible D gene (6 bases). This chain's CDR3 is CASSSQGAPNTEAFF. Here the CDR3 DNA reads TGTGCCAGCAGCTCACAGGGTGCTCCAAACACTGAAGCTTTCTTT.